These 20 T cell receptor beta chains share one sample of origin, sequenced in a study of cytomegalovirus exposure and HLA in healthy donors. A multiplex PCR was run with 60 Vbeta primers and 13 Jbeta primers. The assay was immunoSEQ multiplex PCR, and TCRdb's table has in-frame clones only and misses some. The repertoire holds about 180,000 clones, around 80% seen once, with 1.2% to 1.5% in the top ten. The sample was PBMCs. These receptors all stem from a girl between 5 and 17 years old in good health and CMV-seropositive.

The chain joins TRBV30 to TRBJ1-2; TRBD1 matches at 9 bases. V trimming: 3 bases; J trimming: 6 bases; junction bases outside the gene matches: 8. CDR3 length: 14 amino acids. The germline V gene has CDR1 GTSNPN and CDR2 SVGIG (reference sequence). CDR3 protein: CAWRAMTGGNGYTF. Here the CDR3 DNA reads TGTGCCTGGAGGGCGATGACAGGGGGTAATGGCTACACCTTC.

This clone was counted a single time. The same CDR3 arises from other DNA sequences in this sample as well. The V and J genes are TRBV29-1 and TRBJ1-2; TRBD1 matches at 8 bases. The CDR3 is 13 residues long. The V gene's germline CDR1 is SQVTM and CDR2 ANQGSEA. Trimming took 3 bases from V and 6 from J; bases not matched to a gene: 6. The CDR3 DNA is TGCAGCGTTGAGGGGCAGGGGGCAGATGGCTACACCTTC. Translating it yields CSVEGQGADGYTF.

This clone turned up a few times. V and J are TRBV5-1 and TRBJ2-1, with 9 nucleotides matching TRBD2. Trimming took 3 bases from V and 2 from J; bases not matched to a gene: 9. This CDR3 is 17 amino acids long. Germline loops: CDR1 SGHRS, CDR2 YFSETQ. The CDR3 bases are TGCGCCAGCAGCTCCAGTAGACTAGCGGACCCCTACAATGAGCAGTTCTTC. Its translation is CASSSSRLADPYNEQFF. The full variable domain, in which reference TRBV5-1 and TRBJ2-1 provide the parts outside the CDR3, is KAGVTQTPRYLIKTRGQQVTLSCSPISGHRSVSWYQQTPGQGLQFLFEYFSETQRNKGNFPGRFSGRQFSNSRSEMNVSTLELGDSALYLCASSSSRLADPYNEQFFGPGTRLTVL.

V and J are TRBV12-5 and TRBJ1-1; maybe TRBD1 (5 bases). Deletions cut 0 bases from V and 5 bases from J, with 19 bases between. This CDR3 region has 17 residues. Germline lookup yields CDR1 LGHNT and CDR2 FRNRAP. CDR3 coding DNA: TGTGCTAGTGGTTTGGTTTTGGGAGGGGAAGGACGGACTGAAGCTTTCTTT. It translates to CASGLVLGGEGRTEAFF.

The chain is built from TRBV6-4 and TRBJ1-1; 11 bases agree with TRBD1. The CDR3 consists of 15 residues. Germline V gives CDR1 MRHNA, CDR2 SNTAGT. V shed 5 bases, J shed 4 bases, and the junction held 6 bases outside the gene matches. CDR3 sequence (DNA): TGTGCCAGCAGTTCCGGGACAGGGGGAACCACTGAAGCTTTCTTT. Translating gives CASSSGTGGTTEAFF.

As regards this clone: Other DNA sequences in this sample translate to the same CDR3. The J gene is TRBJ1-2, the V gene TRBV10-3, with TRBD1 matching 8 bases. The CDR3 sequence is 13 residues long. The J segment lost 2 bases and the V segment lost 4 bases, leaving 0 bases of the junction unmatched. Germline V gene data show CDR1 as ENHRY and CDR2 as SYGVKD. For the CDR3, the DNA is TGTGCCATCAGTGGACAGGGGAACTATGGCTACACCTTC. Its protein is CAISGQGNYGYTF.

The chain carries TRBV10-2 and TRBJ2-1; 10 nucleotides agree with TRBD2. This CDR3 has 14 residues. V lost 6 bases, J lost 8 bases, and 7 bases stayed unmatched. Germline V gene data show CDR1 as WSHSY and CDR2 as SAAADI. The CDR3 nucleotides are TGCGCCAGCAGGGCTAGCGGGAGACGCGATGAGCAGTTCTTC. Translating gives CASRASGRRDEQFF.

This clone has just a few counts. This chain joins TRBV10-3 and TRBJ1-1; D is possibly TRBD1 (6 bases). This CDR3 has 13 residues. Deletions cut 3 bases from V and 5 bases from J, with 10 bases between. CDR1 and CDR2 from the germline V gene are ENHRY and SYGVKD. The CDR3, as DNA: TGTGCCATCAGTGATCTAAGGGGGACTGAAGCTTTCTTT. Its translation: CAISDLRGTEAFF.

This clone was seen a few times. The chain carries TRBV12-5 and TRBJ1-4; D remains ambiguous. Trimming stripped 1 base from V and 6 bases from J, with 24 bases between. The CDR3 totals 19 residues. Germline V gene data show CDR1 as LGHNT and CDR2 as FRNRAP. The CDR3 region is CASGLARFGSREGYEKLFF. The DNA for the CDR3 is TGTGCTAGTGGTTTGGCCCGGTTTGGGAGTCGTGAGGGCTATGAAAAACTGTTTTTT. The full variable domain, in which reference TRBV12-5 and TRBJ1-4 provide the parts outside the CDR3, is DARVTQTPRHKVTEMGQEVTMRCQPILGHNTVFWYRQTMMQGLELLAYFRNRAPLDDSGMPKDRFSAEMPDATLATLKIQPSEPRDSAVYFCASGLARFGSREGYEKLFFGSGTQLSVL.

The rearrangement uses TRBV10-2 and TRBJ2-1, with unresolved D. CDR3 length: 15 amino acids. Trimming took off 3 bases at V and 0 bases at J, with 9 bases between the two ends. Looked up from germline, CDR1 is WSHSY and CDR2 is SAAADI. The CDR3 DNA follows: TGCGCCAGCAGTGACAGGTCAAGCTCCTACAATGAGCAGTTCTTC. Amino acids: CASSDRSSSYNEQFF.

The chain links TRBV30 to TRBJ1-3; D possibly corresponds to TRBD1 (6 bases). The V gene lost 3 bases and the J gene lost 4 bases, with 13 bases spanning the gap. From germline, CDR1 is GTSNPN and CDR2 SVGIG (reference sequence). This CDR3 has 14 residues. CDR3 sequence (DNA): TGTGCCTGGAGCCCAGGGGTGGACGGAAACACCATATATTTT. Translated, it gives CAWSPGVDGNTIYF.

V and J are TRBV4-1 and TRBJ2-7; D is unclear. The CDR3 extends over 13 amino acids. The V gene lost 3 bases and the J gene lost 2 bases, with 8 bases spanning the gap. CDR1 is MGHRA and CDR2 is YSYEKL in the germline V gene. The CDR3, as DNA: TGCGCCAGCAGCCACGAGTTAACCTACGAGCAGTACTTC. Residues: CASSHELTYEQYF.

The CDR3 loop is CASRGGRANIQYF. Here the CDR3 DNA reads TGTGCCAGCAGAGGCGGGAGGGCTAACATTCAGTACTTC. This sequence joins TRBV2 and TRBJ2-4; 9 nucleotides agree with TRBD2. Germline V gene data show CDR1 as SNHLY and CDR2 as FYNNEI. V lost 6 bases to trimming and J lost 7 bases; unmatched junction nucleotides: 4. The CDR3 is 13 residues long.

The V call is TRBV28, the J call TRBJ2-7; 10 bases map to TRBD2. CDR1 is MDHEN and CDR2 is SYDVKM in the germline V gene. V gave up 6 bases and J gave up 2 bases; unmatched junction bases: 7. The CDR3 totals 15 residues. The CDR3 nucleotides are TGTGCCAGCAGGGCTAGCGGGAGTAGGGCCTACGAGCAGTACTTC. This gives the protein CASRASGSRAYEQYF. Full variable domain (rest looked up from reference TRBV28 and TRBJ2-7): DVKVTQSSRYLVKRTGEKVFLECVQDMDHENMFWYRQDPGLGLRLIYFSYDVKMKEKGDIPEGYSVSREKKERFSLILESASTNQTSMYLCASRASGSRAYEQYFGPGTRLTVT.

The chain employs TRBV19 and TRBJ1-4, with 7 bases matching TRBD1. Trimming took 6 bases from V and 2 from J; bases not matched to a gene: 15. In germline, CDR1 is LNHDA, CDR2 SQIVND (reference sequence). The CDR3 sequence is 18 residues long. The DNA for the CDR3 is TGTGCCAGTAGCCGGAATCCGGGACAGCCAATTACTAATGAAAAACTGTTTTTT. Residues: CASSRNPGQPITNEKLFF.

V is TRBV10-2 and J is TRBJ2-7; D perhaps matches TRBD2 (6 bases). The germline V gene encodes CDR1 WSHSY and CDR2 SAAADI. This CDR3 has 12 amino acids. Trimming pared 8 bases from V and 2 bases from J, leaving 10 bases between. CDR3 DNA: TGCGCCAGCGGGACTTCTGCCTACGAGCAGTACTTC. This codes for CASGTSAYEQYF.

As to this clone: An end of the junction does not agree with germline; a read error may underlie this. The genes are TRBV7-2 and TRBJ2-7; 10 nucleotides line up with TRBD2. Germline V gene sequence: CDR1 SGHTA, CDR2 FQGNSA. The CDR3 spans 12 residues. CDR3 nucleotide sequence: TGTGCCAGCAGCCCCAAGGGACTAGCGAGTTCCTTC. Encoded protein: CASSPKGLASSF.

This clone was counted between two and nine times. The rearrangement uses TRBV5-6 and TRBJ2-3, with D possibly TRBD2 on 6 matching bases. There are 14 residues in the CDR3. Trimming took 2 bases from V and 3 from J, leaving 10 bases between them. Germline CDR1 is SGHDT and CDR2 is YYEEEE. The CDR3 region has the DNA TGTGCCAGCAGCTTCGGGACTCTGACAGATACGCAGTATTTT. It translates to CASSFGTLTDTQYF.

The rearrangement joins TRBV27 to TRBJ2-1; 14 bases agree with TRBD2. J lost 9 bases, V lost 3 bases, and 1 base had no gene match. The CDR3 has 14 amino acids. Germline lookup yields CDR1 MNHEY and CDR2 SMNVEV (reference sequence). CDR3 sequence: CASSLGLAGVEQFF. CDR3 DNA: TGTGCCAGCAGTTTGGGACTAGCGGGAGTTGAGCAGTTCTTC.

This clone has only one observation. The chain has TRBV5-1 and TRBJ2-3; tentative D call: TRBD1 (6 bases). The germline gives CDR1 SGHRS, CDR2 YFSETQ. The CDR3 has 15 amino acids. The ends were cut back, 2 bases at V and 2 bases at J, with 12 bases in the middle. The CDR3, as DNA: TGCGCCAGCAGCTTAGGGGGAGTTCACACAGATACGCAGTATTTT. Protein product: CASSLGGVHTDTQYF.